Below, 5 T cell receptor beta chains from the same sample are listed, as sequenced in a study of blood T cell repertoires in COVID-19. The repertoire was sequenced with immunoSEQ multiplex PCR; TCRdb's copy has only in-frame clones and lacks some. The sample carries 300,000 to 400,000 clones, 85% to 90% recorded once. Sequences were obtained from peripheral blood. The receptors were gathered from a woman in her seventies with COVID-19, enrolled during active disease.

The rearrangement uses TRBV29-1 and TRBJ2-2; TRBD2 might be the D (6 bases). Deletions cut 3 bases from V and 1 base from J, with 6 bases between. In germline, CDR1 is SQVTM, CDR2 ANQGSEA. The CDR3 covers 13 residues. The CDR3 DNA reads TGCAGCGTTGAGGAGGGGAACACCGGGGAGCTGTTTTTT. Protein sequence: CSVEEGNTGELFF.

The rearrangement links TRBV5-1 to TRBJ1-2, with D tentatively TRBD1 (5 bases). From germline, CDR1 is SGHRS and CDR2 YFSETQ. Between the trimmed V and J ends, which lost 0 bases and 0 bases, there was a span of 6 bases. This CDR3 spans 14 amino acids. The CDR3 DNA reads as TGCGCCAGCAGCTTGGAGGGGCCTAACTATGGCTACACCTTC. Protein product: CASSLEGPNYGYTF.

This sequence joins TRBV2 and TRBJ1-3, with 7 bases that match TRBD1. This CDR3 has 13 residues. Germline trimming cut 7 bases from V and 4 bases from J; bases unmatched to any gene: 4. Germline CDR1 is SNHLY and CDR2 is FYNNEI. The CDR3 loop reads CASTTGAGNTIYF. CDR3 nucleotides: TGTGCCAGCACTACAGGGGCAGGAAACACCATATATTTT.

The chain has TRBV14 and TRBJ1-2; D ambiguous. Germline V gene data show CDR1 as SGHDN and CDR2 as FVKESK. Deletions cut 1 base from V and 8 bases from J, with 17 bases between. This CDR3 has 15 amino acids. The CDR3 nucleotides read TGTGCCAGCAGCCAAGTGATAGGATTTTCGGGAGGCTACACCTTC. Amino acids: CASSQVIGFSGGYTF. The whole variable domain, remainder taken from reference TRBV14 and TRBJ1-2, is EAGVTQFPSHSVIEKGQTVTLRCDPISGHDNLYWYRRVMGKEIKFLLHFVKESKQDESGMPNNRFLAERTGGTYSTLKVQPAELEDSGVYFCASSQVIGFSGGYTFGSGTRLTVV.

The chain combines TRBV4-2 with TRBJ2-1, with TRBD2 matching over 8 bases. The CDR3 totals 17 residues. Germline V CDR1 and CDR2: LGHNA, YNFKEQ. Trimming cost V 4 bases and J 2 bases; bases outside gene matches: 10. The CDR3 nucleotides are TGTGCCAGCAGCCCAGAACGGAGCGGGGGTACCTACAATGAGCAGTTCTTC. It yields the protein CASSPERSGGTYNEQFF.